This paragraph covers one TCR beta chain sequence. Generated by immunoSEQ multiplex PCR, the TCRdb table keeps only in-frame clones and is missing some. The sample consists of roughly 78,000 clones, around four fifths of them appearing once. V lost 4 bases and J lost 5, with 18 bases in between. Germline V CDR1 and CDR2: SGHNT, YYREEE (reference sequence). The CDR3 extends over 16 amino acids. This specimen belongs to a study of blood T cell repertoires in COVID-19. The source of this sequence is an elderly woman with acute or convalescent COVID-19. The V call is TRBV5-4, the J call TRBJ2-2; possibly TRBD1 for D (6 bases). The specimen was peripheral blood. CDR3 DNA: TGTGCCAGCAGCACCGCGATGACAGGCCAAACCGGGGAGCTGTTTTTT. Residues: CASSTAMTGQTGELFF.